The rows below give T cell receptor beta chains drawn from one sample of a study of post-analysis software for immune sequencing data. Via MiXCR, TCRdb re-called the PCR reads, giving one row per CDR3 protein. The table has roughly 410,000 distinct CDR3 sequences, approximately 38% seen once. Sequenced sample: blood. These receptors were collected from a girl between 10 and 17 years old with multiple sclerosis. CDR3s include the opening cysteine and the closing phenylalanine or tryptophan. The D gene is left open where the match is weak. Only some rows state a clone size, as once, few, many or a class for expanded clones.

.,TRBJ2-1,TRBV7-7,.,TGTGCTAGCAGCCGGGACTTAAACAATGAGCAGTTCTTC,CASSRDLNNEQFF
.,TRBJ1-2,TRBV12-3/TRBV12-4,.,TGTGCCAGCAGTTTTGGGTGGGCGGCCACCTTC,CASSFGWAATF
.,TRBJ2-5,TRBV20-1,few,TGCAGTGCTAGGGTTCTCGGGGAGACCCAGTACTTC,CSARVLGETQYF
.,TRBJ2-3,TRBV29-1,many,TGCAGCGTTGCCCCGAGCACAGATACGCAGTATTTT,CSVAPSTDTQYF
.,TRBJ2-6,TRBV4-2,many,TGTGCCAGCAGCCTCCGAGGAGGCTCTGGGGCCAACGTCCTGACTTTC,CASSLRGGSGANVLTF
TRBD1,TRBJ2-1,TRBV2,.,TGTGCCAGCACCGGGACAGCCTACAATGAGCAGTTCTTC,CASTGTAYNEQFF
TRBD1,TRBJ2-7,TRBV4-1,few,TGCGCCAGCAGCCAAGAAGCTGGGACAGCCCACAGGGTGGCCTACGAGCAGTACTTC,CASSQEAGTAHRVAYEQYF
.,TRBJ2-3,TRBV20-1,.,TGCAGTGCTAGTCGGGGCAGCACAGATACGCAGTATTTT,CSASRGSTDTQYF
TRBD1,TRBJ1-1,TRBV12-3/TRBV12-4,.,TGTGCCAGCAGGACCCGGGACAGGGTTTCGTCCAACACTGAAGCTTTCTTT,CASRTRDRVSSNTEAFF
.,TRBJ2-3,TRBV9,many,TGTGCCAGCAGCGCCCGCCTGGGAACAGATACGCAGTATTTT,CASSARLGTDTQYF
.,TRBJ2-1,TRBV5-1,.,TGCGCCAGCAGCGGAGGGGGAGCCGGCAATGAGCAGTTCTTC,CASSGGGAGNEQFF
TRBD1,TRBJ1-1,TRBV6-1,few,TGTGCCAGCGGGGGACAGCTGAACACTGAAGCTTTCTTT,CASGGQLNTEAFF
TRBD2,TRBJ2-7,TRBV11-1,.,TGTGCCAGCAGCCCAACTAGCGGGGCCCATTCCTACAATGAGCAGTACTTC,CASSPTSGAHSYNEQYF
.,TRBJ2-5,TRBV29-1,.,TGCAGCGTTGTTGGAAACAGTGAAACGGGGGAGCAGTACTTC,CSVVGNSETGEQYF
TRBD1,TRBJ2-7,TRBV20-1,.,TGCAGTGCTAGCAGAGGACAGGGTATCTCCTACGAGCAGTACTTC,CSASRGQGISYEQYF
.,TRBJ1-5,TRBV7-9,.,TGTGCCAGCAGCTTAAGCACAGCTTCTGCCATCAATCAGCCCCAGCATTTT,CASSLSTASAINQPQHF
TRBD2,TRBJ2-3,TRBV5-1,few,TGCGCCAGCAGCAGGACTAGCGGGGGTTATGCTAGCACAGATACGCAGTATTTT,CASSRTSGGYASTDTQYF
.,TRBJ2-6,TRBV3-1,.,TGTGCCAGCAGCCAAGTCCGAGTATCCGGGGCCAACGTCCCGACTTTC,CASSQVRVSGANVPTF
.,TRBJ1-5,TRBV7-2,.,TGTGCCAGCAGCTTAGGTTCAGGGATACGAAATCAGCCCCAGCATTTT,CASSLGSGIRNQPQHF
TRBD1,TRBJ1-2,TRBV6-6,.,TGTGCCAGCAGCGGGACAGCAACTAACTATGGCTACACCTTC,CASSGTATNYGYTF
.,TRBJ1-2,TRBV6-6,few,TGTGCCAGCAGTTACTCGACTGGGGGCAGAAGCTACACCTTC,CASSYSTGGRSYTF
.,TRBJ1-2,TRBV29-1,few,TGCAGCGTTGAATACCCCGGAGTCAACTATGGCTACACCTTC,CSVEYPGVNYGYTF
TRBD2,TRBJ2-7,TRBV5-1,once,TGCGCCAGCAGCTTGGAGGGACTAGACGGCAATGAGCAGTACTTC,CASSLEGLDGNEQYF
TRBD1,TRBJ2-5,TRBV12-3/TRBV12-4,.,TGTGCCAGCGGGACAGGGGTCCCAGAGACCCAGTACTTC,CASGTGVPETQYF
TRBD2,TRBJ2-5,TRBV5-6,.,TGTGCCAGCAGCCTGGAGCTAGCGGGGTCGCGGCCAATTGAGACCCAGTACTTC,CASSLELAGSRPIETQYF
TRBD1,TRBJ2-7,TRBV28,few,TGTGCCAGCAGCCTAGAGCCGGCGGACAGGGCAGGCTACGAGCAGTACTTC,CASSLEPADRAGYEQYF
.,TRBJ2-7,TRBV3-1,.,TGTGCCAGCAGCCAAGGGCACTCCGCCTACGAGCAGTACTTC,CASSQGHSAYEQYF